The present TCR beta chain was sequenced within a study of shared clonotypes between healthy human individuals. The count of this clone is one. The CDR3 extends over 12 amino acids. V shed 0 bases and J shed 12 bases, with 10 bases lying between them. In germline, CDR1 is SGDLS, CDR2 YYNGEE. Several immunoSEQ plates held equal portions of the genomic DNA taken from each subset. Method: immunoSEQ multiplex PCR; TCRdb's copy keeps in-frame clones and lacks some. The sample has around 690,000 clones; 80% to 95% are singletons. V gene TRBV9 combines with J gene TRBJ2-1; D is unclear. This sequence originates from a man between 18 and 35 years old in good health. Some clones in this sample may be carry-over from other donors' samples. Sequenced material: memory CD8+ T cells from PBMCs. Specified subset: CD45RO+ cells pooled with CCR7-negative TemRA cells. Here the CDR3 DNA reads TGTGCCAGCAGCGTAGGGGCCTCGGGGCAGTTCTTC. Its protein is CASSVGASGQFF. Filled out from reference TRBV9 and TRBJ2-1, the complete variable domain reads DSGVTQTPKHLITATGQRVTLRCSPRSGDLSVYWYQQSLDQGLQFLIQYYNGEERAKGNILERFSAQQFPDLHSELNLSSLELGDSALYFCASSVGASGQFFGPGTRLTVL.